This note documents a single T cell receptor beta chain sequence. Its target is not known. The entry originates in a study of CD8+CD57+ T cells in acquired aplastic anemia. As for the study in general: On average, sorted CD4+ and CD8+ cells gave 3.2 ug of DNA. Study observations and caveats: Around 27 CD8+ CDR3 sequences occurred in both the patients and the controls. Any difference that existed in CD8+ Simpson's diversity between patients and controls was not significant.

Germline loops: CDR1 DFQATT, CDR2 SNEGSKA (reference sequence). This CDR3 is 14 amino acids long. Trimming left V 6 bases short and J 2 bases short, with 17 bases between. According to the study, genomic DNA was the template for TCR beta VDJ and CDR3 profiling. TCRdb re-analysed the reads in MiXCR, keeping a single row per CDR3 protein. The profile shows hundreds of thousands of distinct CDR3 sequences, approximately 56% of them singletons. The clonotype was recovered from a human donor with severe aplastic anemia or a healthy control (not recorded which). V and J are TRBV20-1 and TRBJ2-7; D may match TRBD1 or TRBD2 (6 bases each). Sequenced material: sorted CD4+, CD8+, or CD8+CD57+ T cells (not recorded which) from PBMCs. CDR3 loop: CSARRGEGTYEQYF. The CDR3 DNA follows: TGCAGTGCCCGAAGGGGGGAAGGTACCTACGAGCAGTACTTC.